This TCR beta chain emerged from a study of T-cell memory formation after mild COVID-19. The junction had 8 bases not matched to a gene; V was cut back by 6 bases and J by 6 bases. The CDR3 has 14 amino acids. From germline, CDR1 is DFQATT and CDR2 SNEGSKA (reference sequence). This clonotype was seen a few times. Its specificity is unknown. Notes on the study in general: Within pre-infection memory, some responding clones were found, suggesting cross-reactive memory joined.

TCRdb re-analysed the 5' RACE reads in MiXCR, keeping a single row per CDR3 protein. The repertoire consists of 400,000 to 450,000 distinct CDR3 sequences, with about a sixth occurring once and the leading ten covering about 22%. The clonotype was recovered from a man aged 18 to 30 who had mild COVID-19 (a few samples of this study predate the infection). Cell type and time point are not known. The sample was PBMCs or a T cell subset sorted from them (not recorded which). The chain couples TRBV20-1 to TRBJ2-4, with 10 bases lining up with TRBD1. CDR3 sequence reads: CSAATGGVGNIQYF. Here the CDR3 DNA reads TGCAGTGCCGCGACAGGGGGCGTTGGAAACATTCAGTACTTC.